Sequencing of this T cell receptor beta chain was carried out in a study of tumor and adjacent non-tumor tissue in lung cancer. Overall study context: Stage I to III disease affected 10 men and roughly 5 women aged roughly 30 to 80.

The CDR3 spans 16 residues, counting both ends. Germline V gives CDR1 SGHDT, CDR2 YYEEEE. No cell sorting was done before RNA was extracted from the tissue. Distant lung tissue was collected more than 3 cm away from the tumor edge. Study findings and constraints: Higher tumor TCR diversity was associated with shorter survival. Significantly higher TCR diversity was found in tumor than normal lung. Normal lung showed higher cumulative top 100 clone frequency than tumor.

TCRbeta libraries were built with three rounds of nested PCR, modified from ARM-PCR. TCRdb re-derived calls from the multiplex PCR reads in MiXCR, one entry per CDR3 protein. The sample holds 80,000 to 100,000 distinct CDR3 sequences; less than 85% are singletons and the top ten take more than 30%. Turning to this clonotype: What it binds is not known. Without the conserved terminal phenylalanine or tryptophan, this CDR3 likely stems from a read error. The DNA is omitted, as the CDR3 cannot be located on it reliably, and the CDR3 follows TCRdb's listing.

The TCR originated in a man aged 60 to 75 with small cell lung cancer. What was sequenced was distant non-tumor lung tissue. The V call is TRBV5-6, the J call TRBJ1-1; the table's TRBD1 call for D was not verified on the DNA. CDR3 protein: CASNLASGTANTEAIC.